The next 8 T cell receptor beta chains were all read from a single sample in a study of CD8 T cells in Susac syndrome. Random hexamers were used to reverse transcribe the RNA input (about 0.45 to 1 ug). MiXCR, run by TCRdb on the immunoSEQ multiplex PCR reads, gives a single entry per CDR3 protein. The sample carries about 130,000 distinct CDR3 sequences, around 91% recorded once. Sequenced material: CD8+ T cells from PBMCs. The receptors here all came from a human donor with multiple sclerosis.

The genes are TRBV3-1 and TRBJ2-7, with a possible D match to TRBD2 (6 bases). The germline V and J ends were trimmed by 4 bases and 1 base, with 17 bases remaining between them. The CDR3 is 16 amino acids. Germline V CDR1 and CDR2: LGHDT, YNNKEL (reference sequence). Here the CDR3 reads CASSRGRGMPSYEQYF. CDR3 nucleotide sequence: TGTGCCAGCAGCCGCGGCCGCGGGATGCCATCCTACGAGCAGTACTTC.

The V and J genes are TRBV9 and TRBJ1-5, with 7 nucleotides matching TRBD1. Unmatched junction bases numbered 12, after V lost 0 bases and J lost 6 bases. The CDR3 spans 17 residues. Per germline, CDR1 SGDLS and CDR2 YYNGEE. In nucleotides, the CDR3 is TGTGCCAGCAGCGTAGTCCCATACAGGGGAAGGTTTCAGCCCCAGCATTTT. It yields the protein CASSVVPYRGRFQPQHF.

The CDR3 DNA is TGCGCCAGCAGCCTCGGACAGGGGGCTAACGGGGAGCTGTTTTTT. Residues: CASSLGQGANGELFF. The J gene is TRBJ2-2, the V gene TRBV4-1; 11 bases align to TRBD1. Trimming took 4 bases from V and 7 from J; bases not matched to a gene: 5. Germline V gene sequence: CDR1 MGHRA, CDR2 YSYEKL. The length of the CDR3 is 15 residues.

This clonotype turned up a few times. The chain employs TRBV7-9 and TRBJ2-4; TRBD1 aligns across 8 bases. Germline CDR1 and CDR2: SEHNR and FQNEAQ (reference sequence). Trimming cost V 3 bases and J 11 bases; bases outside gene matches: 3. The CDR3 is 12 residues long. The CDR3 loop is CASSLDRVVQYF. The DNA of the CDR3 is TGTGCCAGCAGCTTGGACAGGGTGGTTCAGTACTTC.

DNA of the CDR3: TGTGCCAGCTCAGAGGAGTTGGAGACCCAGTACTTC. Translating gives CASSEELETQYF. The J gene is TRBJ2-5, the V gene TRBV18; D not resolved. Per the germline V gene, CDR1 is KGHSH and CDR2 is LQKENI. The V end was cut by 5 bases, the J end by 5 bases, with 9 bases between. There are 12 residues in the CDR3.

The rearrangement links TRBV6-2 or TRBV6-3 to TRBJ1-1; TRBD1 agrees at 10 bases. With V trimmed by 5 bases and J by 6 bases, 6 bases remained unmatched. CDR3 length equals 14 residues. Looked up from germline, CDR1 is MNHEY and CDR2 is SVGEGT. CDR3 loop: CASSGPGQGPEAFF. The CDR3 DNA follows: TGTGCCAGCAGTGGTCCGGGACAGGGGCCTGAAGCTTTCTTT.

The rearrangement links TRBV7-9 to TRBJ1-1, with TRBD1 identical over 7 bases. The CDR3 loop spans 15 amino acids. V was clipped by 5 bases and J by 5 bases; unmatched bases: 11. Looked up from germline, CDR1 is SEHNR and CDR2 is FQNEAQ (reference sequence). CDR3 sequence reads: CASSENPGGWTEAFF. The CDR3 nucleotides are TGTGCCAGCAGCGAAAATCCAGGGGGATGGACTGAAGCTTTCTTT.

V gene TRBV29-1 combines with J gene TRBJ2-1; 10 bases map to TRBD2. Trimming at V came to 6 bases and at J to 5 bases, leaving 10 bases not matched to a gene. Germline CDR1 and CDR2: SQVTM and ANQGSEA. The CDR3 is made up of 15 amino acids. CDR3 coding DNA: TGCAGCGTGCGGAGCGGGAGGGAGGCCCACAATGAGCAGTTCTTC. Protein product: CSVRSGREAHNEQFF.